The present T cell receptor (beta chain) was sequenced within a study of T cell changes during pregnancy in multiple sclerosis. V shed 3 bases and J shed 0 bases, with 9 bases lying between them. The CDR3 runs to 15 residues. Germline assignment: CDR1 SGHTA and CDR2 FQGNSA. Here immunoSEQ multiplex PCR was the method, and the copy in TCRdb shows in-frame clones only, minus some. Among some 71,000 clones, roughly 90% were seen once, and the ten largest hold 0.29%. Sequencing used CD4+ T cells from peripheral blood mononuclear cells, obtained in the third trimester of pregnancy. This receptor was identified in a female donor in good health, enrolled as a control in a pregnancy study. V usage is TRBV7-2 and J usage is TRBJ1-5; D gene ambiguous. CDR3 loop: CASSFRGNSNQPQHF. CDR3 bases: TGTGCCAGCAGCTTCCGGGGAAATAGCAATCAGCCCCAGCATTTT.